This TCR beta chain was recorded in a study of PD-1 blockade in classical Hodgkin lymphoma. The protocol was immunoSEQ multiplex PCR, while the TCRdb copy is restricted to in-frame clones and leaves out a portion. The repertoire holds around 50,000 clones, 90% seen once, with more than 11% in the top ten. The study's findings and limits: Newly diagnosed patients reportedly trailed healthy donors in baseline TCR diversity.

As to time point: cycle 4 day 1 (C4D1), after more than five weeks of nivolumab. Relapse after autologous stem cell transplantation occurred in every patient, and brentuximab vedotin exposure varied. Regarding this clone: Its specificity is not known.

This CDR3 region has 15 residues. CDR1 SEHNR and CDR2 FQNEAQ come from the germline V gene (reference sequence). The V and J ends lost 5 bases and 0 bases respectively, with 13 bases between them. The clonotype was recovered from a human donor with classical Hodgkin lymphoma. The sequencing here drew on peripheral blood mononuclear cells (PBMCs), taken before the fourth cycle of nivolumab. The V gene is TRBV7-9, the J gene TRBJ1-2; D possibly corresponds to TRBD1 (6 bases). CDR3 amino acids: CASSPDRKTNYGYTF. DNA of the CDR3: TGTGCCAGCAGCCCTGACAGGAAGACTAACTATGGCTACACCTTC.